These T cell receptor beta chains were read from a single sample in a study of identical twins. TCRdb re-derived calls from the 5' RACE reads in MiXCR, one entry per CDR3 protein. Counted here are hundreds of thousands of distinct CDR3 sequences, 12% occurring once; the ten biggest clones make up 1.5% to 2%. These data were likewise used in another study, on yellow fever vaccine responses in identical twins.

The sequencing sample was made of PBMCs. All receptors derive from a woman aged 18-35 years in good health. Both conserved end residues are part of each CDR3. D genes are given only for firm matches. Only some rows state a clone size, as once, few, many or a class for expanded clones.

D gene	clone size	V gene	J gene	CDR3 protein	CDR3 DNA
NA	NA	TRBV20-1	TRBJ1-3	CSARDEGIGNTIYF	TGCAGTGCTAGAGATGAGGGGATAGGAAACACCATATATTTT
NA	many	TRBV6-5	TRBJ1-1	CASSYSGGRNTEAFF	TGTGCCAGCAGTTACTCGGGGGGAAGGAACACTGAAGCTTTCTTT
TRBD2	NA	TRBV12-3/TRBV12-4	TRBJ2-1	CASSSYGLAGGNEQFF	TGTGCCAGCAGTTCGTACGGACTAGCGGGGGGCAATGAGCAGTTCTTC
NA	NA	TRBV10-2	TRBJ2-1	CASSEDNGMFRQFF	TGCGCCAGCAGTGAGGATAATGGGATGTTTCGGCAGTTCTTC
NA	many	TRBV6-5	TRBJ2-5	CASSYSKPGEFQETQYF	TGTGCCAGCAGTTACTCAAAGCCCGGGGAATTCCAAGAGACCCAGTACTTC
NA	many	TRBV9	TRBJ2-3	CASSAAEHLTDTQYF	TGTGCCAGCAGCGCAGCGGAACATCTCACAGATACGCAGTATTTT
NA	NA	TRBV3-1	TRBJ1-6	CASKKLDNSPLHF	TGTGCCAGCAAGAAGTTGGATAATTCACCCCTCCACTTT
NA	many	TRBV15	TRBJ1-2	CATSRVSGTIYGYTF	TGTGCCACCAGCAGGGTTTCCGGGACTATCTATGGCTACACCTTC
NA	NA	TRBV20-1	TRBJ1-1	CSARFITEAFF	TGCAGTGCAAGGTTTATCACTGAAGCTTTCTTT
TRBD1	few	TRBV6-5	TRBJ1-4	CASSYSGDRGIEKLFF	TGTGCCAGCAGTTACTCAGGGGACAGGGGAATTGAAAAACTGTTTTTT
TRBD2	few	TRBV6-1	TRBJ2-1	CASTRTRGYNEQFF	TGTGCCAGCACCAGGACTAGGGGCTACAATGAGCAGTTCTTC
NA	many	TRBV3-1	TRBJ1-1	CASSQGGGNTEAFF	TGTGCCAGCAGCCAGGGAGGGGGGAACACTGAAGCTTTCTTT
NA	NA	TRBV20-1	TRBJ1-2	CSVKAPSGYTF	TGCAGTGTAAAGGCTCCAAGTGGCTACACCTTC
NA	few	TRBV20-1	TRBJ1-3	CSARETGSGNTIYF	TGCAGTGCTAGAGAGACAGGCTCTGGAAACACCATATATTTT
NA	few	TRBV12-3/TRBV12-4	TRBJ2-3	CASSLEEGDLTDTQYF	TGTGCCAGCAGTTTAGAGGAGGGGGACCTCACAGATACGCAGTATTTT
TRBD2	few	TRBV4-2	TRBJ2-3	CASSQGAGGSTDTQYF	TGTGCCAGCAGCCAAGGAGCGGGAGGTAGCACAGATACGCAGTATTTT